One sample yielded the 32 T cell receptor beta chains listed below, sequenced in a study of cytomegalovirus exposure and HLA in healthy donors. Profiled with immunoSEQ multiplex PCR; TCRdb holds only in-frame clones, not every one. Of 190,000 or so clones listed, 84% are singletons. Material: PBMCs. Receptor source: a woman aged 18-30 years in good health and CMV-seropositive.

CDR3 nucleotide sequence: TGTGCCAGCACCGAGTGGACTGAAGCTTTCTTT. This encodes CASTEWTEAFF. The rearrangement uses TRBV6-4 and TRBJ1-1; D not certain. The germline V gene encodes CDR1 MRHNA and CDR2 SNTAGT. CDR3 size: 11 residues. The ends were cut back, 7 bases at V and 5 bases at J, with 8 bases in the middle.

The chain employs TRBV9 and TRBJ2-7; no clear D. The V end lost 2 bases, the J end lost 2 bases, and 11 bases lay between the germline ends. Germline assignment: CDR1 SGDLS and CDR2 YYNGEE. This CDR3 has 14 amino acids. The CDR3 bases are TGTGCCAGCAGCGTTTCGGTGGGCCCCTACGAGCAGTACTTC. Translated, it gives CASSVSVGPYEQYF.

The V gene is TRBV5-1, the J gene TRBJ2-1; a possible D gene is TRBD2 (6 bases). This CDR3 is built from 16 residues. The V end was cut by 0 bases, the J end by 4 bases, with 14 bases between. Germline V gene data show CDR1 as SGHRS and CDR2 as YFSETQ. The CDR3 DNA sequence: TGCGCCAGCAGCTTGGAGGCGGGACTGGGATACAATGAGCAGTTCTTC. This gives the protein CASSLEAGLGYNEQFF.

This clone has just one count. The chain couples TRBV6-6 to TRBJ1-2; 8 bases map to TRBD1. The CDR3 totals 14 residues. The V segment lost 2 bases and the J segment 4 bases; nucleotides outside the gene matches: 3. In germline, CDR1 is MNHNY, CDR2 SVGAGI (reference sequence). CDR3 protein: CASSYGTGLYGYTF. CDR3 DNA: TGTGCCAGCAGTTACGGGACAGGCCTCTATGGCTACACCTTC.

This chain uses TRBV5-4 with TRBJ2-1; 8 positions agree with TRBD1. The CDR3 is 14 residues long. Germline CDR1 SGHNT, CDR2 YYREEE (reference sequence). J gave up 8 bases and V 2 bases, and 6 bases lay outside the gene matches. CDR3 DNA: TGTGCCAGCAGCTTAGGAGACAGGGGCTATGAGCAGTTCTTC. The encoded protein is CASSLGDRGYEQFF.

The chain carries TRBV19 and TRBJ1-4; 10 bases agree with TRBD1. The CDR3 consists of 14 residues. In germline, CDR1 is LNHDA, CDR2 SQIVND (reference sequence). The J segment lost 7 bases and the V segment lost 3 bases, leaving 2 bases of the junction unmatched. The CDR3 coding sequence is TGTGCCAGTAGTATGGACAGGGGGAGTGAAAAACTGTTTTTT. It encodes CASSMDRGSEKLFF.

The V call is TRBV7-8, the J call TRBJ2-7, with D perhaps TRBD1 (6 bases). Germline CDR1 SGHVS, CDR2 FQNEAQ. Trimming shortened V by 5 bases and J by 3 bases, and 17 bases separated the two germline ends. The CDR3 sequence is 15 residues long. The CDR3 DNA sequence: TGTGCCAGCAGCCAAGGGACACTCCAAGTCTACGAGCAGTACTTC. This gives the protein CASSQGTLQVYEQYF. Full variable domain (rest looked up from reference TRBV7-8 and TRBJ2-7): GAGVSQSPRYKVAKRGQDVALRCDPISGHVSLFWYQQALGQGPEFLTYFQNEAQLDKSGLPSDRFFAERPEGSVSTLKIQRTQQEDSAVYLCASSQGTLQVYEQYFGPGTRLTVT.

This rearrangement joins TRBV6-4 to TRBJ2-2; TRBD2 might be the D (5 bases). Germline CDR1 is MRHNA and CDR2 is SNTAGT. Trimming pared 0 bases from V and 8 bases from J, leaving 13 bases between. This CDR3 has 15 amino acids. The CDR3 DNA is TGTGCCAGCAGTGACTCGAGGGCCCCCACGGGGGAGCTGTTTTTT. Translating gives CASSDSRAPTGELFF.

This clone was observed a few times. The chain joins TRBV4-2 to TRBJ2-2, with D tentatively TRBD1 (6 bases). The CDR3 runs 15 residues. V lost 1 base and J 4 bases, leaving 10 bases between the germline ends. Germline V gene sequence: CDR1 LGHNA, CDR2 YNFKEQ. The DNA of the CDR3 is TGTGCCAGCAGCCAAGGGACAGATTTCACCGGGGAGCTGTTTTTT. Its protein is CASSQGTDFTGELFF.

The CDR3 DNA reads TGTGCCAGCACTACCGGTTCGGACGAGCAGTACTTC. This translates into CASTTGSDEQYF. The chain is built from TRBV18 and TRBJ2-7; D is unclear. Germline V gene data show CDR1 as KGHSH and CDR2 as LQKENI. Trimming removed 8 bases at V and 5 bases at J, with 13 bases between. The CDR3 contains 12 residues.

In DNA, the CDR3 is TGCGCCAGCAGCTCCACGACAGGGGGCCCCGGGGAGCTGTTTTTT. As protein: CASSSTTGGPGELFF. The gene calls are TRBV5-1 and TRBJ2-2, with TRBD1 matching 10 bases. Germline trimming cut 3 bases from V and 6 bases from J; bases unmatched to any gene: 5. CDR3 length: 15 amino acids. CDR1 SGHRS and CDR2 YFSETQ come from the germline V gene. Full variable domain (missing parts from reference TRBV5-1 and TRBJ2-2): KAGVTQTPRYLIKTRGQQVTLSCSPISGHRSVSWYQQTPGQGLQFLFEYFSETQRNKGNFPGRFSGRQFSNSRSEMNVSTLELGDSALYLCASSSTTGGPGELFFGEGSRLTVL.

The count of this clone is one. The chain uses TRBV2 and TRBJ1-2; the D gene is possibly TRBD1 (5 bases). The CDR3 has 14 amino acids. V lost 1 base, J lost 6 bases, and 12 bases lay in between. Germline V gene data show CDR1 as SNHLY and CDR2 as FYNNEI. CDR3 nucleotide sequence: TGTGCCAGCAGTGAAGAAAAGACAGTAAATGGCTACACCTTC. Translated, it gives CASSEEKTVNGYTF.

V usage is TRBV9 and J usage is TRBJ2-3; TRBD1 aligns across 9 bases. The CDR3 sequence is 17 residues long. CDR1 and CDR2 (germline): SGDLS, YYNGEE. J gave up 6 bases and V 0 bases, and 11 bases lay outside the gene matches. CDR3 nucleotide sequence: TGTGCCAGCAGCGTAGCTGATGGGGGACAGGGATGGGATACGCAGTATTTT. Encoded protein: CASSVADGGQGWDTQYF.

The rearrangement uses TRBV19 and TRBJ2-2, with TRBD1 identical over 7 bases. The CDR3 loop spans 17 amino acids. Germline trimming cut 7 bases from V and 0 bases from J; bases unmatched to any gene: 11. Germline CDR1 is LNHDA and CDR2 is SQIVND (reference sequence). The CDR3 region has the DNA TGTGCCAGTACCAGGACAGGCCAGGGCCCGAACACCGGGGAGCTGTTTTTT. Translating it yields CASTRTGQGPNTGELFF.

The rearrangement joins TRBV6-6 to TRBJ1-1; tentative D call: TRBD1 (6 bases). Trimming removed 6 bases from V and 3 bases from J, with 14 bases in between. The CDR3 is 14 residues long. Germline assignment: CDR1 MNHNY and CDR2 SVGAGI (reference sequence). The CDR3 reads CASSHRQDHTEAFF. Here the CDR3 DNA reads TGTGCCAGCAGCCACAGACAGGACCACACTGAAGCTTTCTTT.

V is TRBV14 and J is TRBJ1-1; 7 nucleotides line up with TRBD1. The CDR3 consists of 15 residues. V lost 7 bases to trimming and J lost 2 bases; unmatched junction nucleotides: 10. The V gene's germline CDR1 is SGHDN and CDR2 FVKESK. CDR3 in amino acids: CASKRGGGANTEAFF. CDR3 nucleotide sequence: TGTGCCAGCAAAAGAGGAGGGGGCGCAAACACTGAAGCTTTCTTT.

The chain employs TRBV5-1 and TRBJ1-1; TRBD1 aligns across 7 bases. V lost 2 bases to trimming and J lost 1 base; unmatched junction nucleotides: 5. The CDR3 extends over 15 amino acids. CDR1 and CDR2 (germline): SGHRS, YFSETQ. The CDR3 protein is CASSLEYRGNTEAFF. DNA for the CDR3: TGCGCCAGCAGCTTAGAATACAGGGGGAACACTGAAGCTTTCTTT.

The gene calls are TRBV27 and TRBJ2-6; unclear D gene. CDR1 is MNHEY, CDR2 SMNVEV, per germline (reference sequence). V was cut by 4 bases and J by 8 bases, with 12 bases left in between. The CDR3 is made up of 14 amino acids. CDR3 loop: CASSSPQVTNVLTF. The CDR3 DNA reads TGTGCCAGCAGTTCGCCTCAGGTAACCAACGTCCTGACTTTC. The full variable domain, its missing parts supplied by reference TRBV27 and TRBJ2-6, is EAQVTQNPRYLITVTGKKLTVTCSQNMNHEYMSWYRQDPGLGLRQIYYSMNVEVTDKGDVPEGYKVSRKEKRNFPLILESPSPNQTSLYFCASSSPQVTNVLTFGAGSRLTVL.

The chain carries TRBV28 and TRBJ2-2, with D perhaps TRBD1 (6 bases). Germline loops: CDR1 MDHEN, CDR2 SYDVKM. Trimming left V 2 bases short and J 8 bases short, with 12 bases between. The CDR3 covers 14 residues. CDR3 residues: CASSLLQGLGELFF. Here the CDR3 DNA reads TGTGCCAGCAGTTTACTTCAGGGGCTAGGGGAGCTGTTTTTT.

The chain uses TRBV29-1 and TRBJ2-5; maybe TRBD1 (6 bases). The V end lost 5 bases, the J end lost 3 bases, and 7 bases lay between the germline ends. The germline CDR1 and CDR2 sequences are SQVTM and ANQGSEA. CDR3 size: 11 residues. The CDR3 sequence: CSVNREETQYF. In DNA form, the CDR3 reads TGCAGCGTTAACAGGGAAGAGACCCAGTACTTC.

This chain links TRBV18 with TRBJ2-1; tentatively, D is TRBD1 (5 bases). CDR3 length equals 16 residues. The V and J ends lost 1 base and 4 bases respectively, with 14 bases between them. Germline CDR1 KGHSH, CDR2 LQKENI. The CDR3 reads CASSPLSRAMYNEQFF. CDR3 nucleotide sequence: TGTGCCAGCTCACCACTGTCCAGGGCGATGTACAATGAGCAGTTCTTC.

This rearrangement joins TRBV6-1 to TRBJ2-7; 11 nucleotides line up with TRBD2. V lost 6 bases, J lost 5 bases, and 9 bases stayed unmatched. Germline V lookup: CDR1 MNHNS, CDR2 SASEGT. This CDR3 spans 15 amino acids. The DNA for the CDR3 is TGTGCCAGCAGGGCCATAGCGGGGGGGCGTAACGAGCAGTACTTC. This encodes CASRAIAGGRNEQYF.

The chain joins TRBV7-2 to TRBJ1-5; no clear D gene. The CDR3 extends over 14 amino acids. Trimming took 4 bases from V and 4 from J, leaving 11 bases between them. The germline CDR1 and CDR2 sequences are SGHTA and FQGNSA. The DNA for the CDR3 is TGTGCCAGCAGCTCACTCGATATTAATCAGCCCCAGCATTTT. The encoded protein is CASSSLDINQPQHF.

The chain has TRBV20-1 and TRBJ2-7; D unclear. This CDR3 spans 11 amino acids. Germline V gene lookup returns CDR1 DFQATT and CDR2 SNEGSKA (reference sequence). Between the trimmed V and J ends, which lost 2 bases and 4 bases, there was a span of 6 bases. The DNA of the CDR3 is TGCAGTGCTAGACTAGGTTACGAGCAGTACTTC. Translated, it gives CSARLGYEQYF.

The chain has TRBV5-6 and TRBJ2-7, with D hard to call. Per germline, CDR1 SGHDT and CDR2 YYEEEE. V was trimmed by 2 bases and J by 4 bases, leaving 16 bases between them. This CDR3 has 15 amino acids. CDR3: CASSLNGDGDYEQYF. For the CDR3, the DNA is TGTGCCAGCAGCTTAAACGGAGACGGTGATTACGAGCAGTACTTC.

The chain carries TRBV9 and TRBJ2-1; possible D gene TRBD1, 6 bases. V lost 4 bases, J lost 8 bases, and 19 bases lay in between. The CDR3 is 15 amino acids. The germline gives CDR1 SGDLS, CDR2 YYNGEE. CDR3 bases: TGTGCCAGCAGCACTGGCAGGGGTTTTGGGGATGAGCAGTTCTTC. Its translation is CASSTGRGFGDEQFF.

The chain recombines TRBV4-2 with TRBJ2-3, with 13 bases matching TRBD2. This CDR3 is 16 amino acids long. Germline CDR1 and CDR2: LGHNA and YNFKEQ. Trimming cost V 4 bases and J 1 base; bases outside gene matches: 2. The CDR3 bases are TGTGCCAGCAGCCCCGGACTAGCGGGGGGCACAGATACGCAGTATTTT. As protein: CASSPGLAGGTDTQYF.

The V gene is TRBV19, the J gene TRBJ1-1, with D unclear. Trimming stripped 10 bases from V and 0 bases from J, with 9 bases between. This CDR3 is 12 amino acids long. Germline V CDR1 and CDR2: LNHDA, SQIVND (reference sequence). The CDR3 is CATSSLNTEAFF. CDR3 in DNA: TGTGCCACCTCCTCCCTGAACACTGAAGCTTTCTTT.

V gene TRBV6-1 combines with J gene TRBJ1-1; a weak D match, TRBD1 (5 bases). The CDR3 is 13 amino acids. V shed 6 bases and J shed 1 base, with 9 bases lying between them. The V gene's germline CDR1 is MNHNS and CDR2 SASEGT. The DNA for the CDR3 is TGTGCCAGCAGACAGGTTGAGAACACTGAAGCTTTCTTT. It codes for CASRQVENTEAFF.

V usage is TRBV5-1 and J usage is TRBJ2-3, with TRBD1 matching over 10 bases. V was pared by 5 bases and J by 4 bases, with 7 bases of the junction left unmatched. The CDR3 runs 15 residues. The germline V gene encodes CDR1 SGHRS and CDR2 YFSETQ. In nucleotides, the CDR3 is TGCGCCAGCAGGATTGGGACAGGGGTATCAGATACGCAGTATTTT. Translating it yields CASRIGTGVSDTQYF. Filled out from reference TRBV5-1 and TRBJ2-3, the complete variable domain reads KAGVTQTPRYLIKTRGQQVTLSCSPISGHRSVSWYQQTPGQGLQFLFEYFSETQRNKGNFPGRFSGRQFSNSRSEMNVSTLELGDSALYLCASRIGTGVSDTQYFGPGTRLTVL.

The gene calls are TRBV7-2 and TRBJ2-5; D is possibly TRBD1 (5 bases). The germline V and J ends were trimmed by 3 bases and 1 base, with 9 bases remaining between them. CDR1 and CDR2 (germline): SGHTA, FQGNSA. The CDR3 is 14 residues long. The CDR3 loop reads CASSFVDSQETQYF. In DNA, the CDR3 is TGTGCCAGCAGCTTTGTCGACAGCCAAGAGACCCAGTACTTC.

This chain links TRBV29-1 with TRBJ1-2, with TRBD1 as a possible D gene (5 bases). V lost 3 bases, J lost 8 bases, and 13 bases lay in between. The CDR3 is 12 residues long. CDR1 is SQVTM and CDR2 is ANQGSEA in the germline V gene. The CDR3 DNA sequence: TGCAGCGTTGAGCCGACAGTGGGAGGCTACACCTTC. Its protein product is CSVEPTVGGYTF.